Listed here are 22 T cell receptor beta chains from one sample, sequenced in a study of T cell repertoires in cytomegalovirus infection. In TCRdb, the reads were re-called with MiXCR into one record per CDR3 protein. The sample holds 130,000 or so distinct CDR3 sequences; roughly 6% are singletons and the top ten take roughly 18%. The sample comprised PBMCs. Receptor source: a human donor in good health (CMV status not recorded). Some clones in this sample may be carry-over from other donors' samples.

This clonotype was seen at least ten times. This rearrangement joins TRBV7-8 to TRBJ1-1; no firm D call. CDR3 length: 15 amino acids. Germline CDR1 and CDR2: SGHVS and FQNEAQ. Deletions cut 7 bases from V and 5 bases from J, with 20 bases between. CDR3 amino acids: CASTVNPNPLTEAFF. CDR3 DNA sequence: TGTGCCAGCACCGTAAATCCCAATCCTTTGACTGAAGCTTTCTTT.

This clonotype was observed at least ten times. V is TRBV6-5 and J is TRBJ2-1; no reliable D call. V lost 5 bases, J lost 0 bases, and 20 bases lay in between. The CDR3 loop spans 18 amino acids. The V gene's germline CDR1 is MNHEY and CDR2 SVGAGI. CDR3 region: CASSAWPPDASSYNEQFF. The CDR3 DNA sequence: TGTGCCAGCAGTGCCTGGCCCCCCGACGCTAGCTCCTACAATGAGCAGTTCTTC.

This clonotype has at least ten counts. The rearrangement joins TRBV7-2 to TRBJ2-5; 13 nucleotides match TRBD2. The CDR3 spans 17 residues. CDR1 SGHTA and CDR2 FQGNSA come from the germline V gene. Losses at the gene ends were 5 bases for V and 4 bases for J; bases not matched to a gene: 10. CDR3 bases: TGTGCCAGCAGCCCATCACTAGCGGGGGGGCTTAGAGAGACCCAGTACTTC. Its protein product is CASSPSLAGGLRETQYF.

This clonotype came up many times. J is TRBJ2-5 and V is TRBV5-1; D not certain. CDR3 length: 14 amino acids. The V and J ends lost 0 bases and 2 bases respectively, with 8 bases between them. Germline CDR1 and CDR2: SGHRS and YFSETQ. The CDR3 region has the DNA TGCGCCAGCAGCTTGGGGCAAACACAAGAGACCCAGTACTTC. It codes for CASSLGQTQETQYF. The full variable domain, its missing parts supplied by reference TRBV5-1 and TRBJ2-5, is KAGVTQTPRYLIKTRGQQVTLSCSPISGHRSVSWYQQTPGQGLQFLFEYFSETQRNKGNFPGRFSGRQFSNSRSEMNVSTLELGDSALYLCASSLGQTQETQYFGPGTRLLVL.

The rearrangement joins TRBV20-1 to TRBJ2-4; D unclear. Per the germline V gene, CDR1 is DFQATT and CDR2 is SNEGSKA (reference sequence). V shed 0 bases and J shed 4 bases, with 13 bases lying between them. The CDR3 loop spans 15 amino acids. In nucleotides, the CDR3 is TGCAGTGCTAGAGATTCAAAGACTGGAAAAAACATTCAGTACTTC. This encodes CSARDSKTGKNIQYF.

This clonotype was counted many times. The CDR3 DNA reads as TGTGCCACCAGCACTCTTGGACAGCAAAATCAGCCCCAGCATTTT. Protein: CATSTLGQQNQPQHF. The chain recombines TRBV15 with TRBJ1-5; D is perhaps TRBD1 (6 bases). This CDR3 region has 15 residues. V was pared by 4 bases and J by 4 bases, with 14 bases between. Germline V gene lookup returns CDR1 LNHNV and CDR2 YYDKDF (reference sequence). Looking up the rest from reference TRBV15 and TRBJ1-5 gives the full variable domain: DAMVIQNPRYQVTQFGKPVTLSCSQTLNHNVMYWYQQKSSQAPKLLFHYYDKDFNNEADTPDNFQSRRPNTSFCFLDIRSPGLGDTAMYLCATSTLGQQNQPQHFGDGTRLSIL.

This clonotype was recorded at least ten times. This rearrangement joins TRBV7-9 to TRBJ2-7; 8 bases map to TRBD1. V lost 3 bases, J lost 4 bases, and 5 bases stayed unmatched. Per the germline V gene, CDR1 is SEHNR and CDR2 is FQNEAQ (reference sequence). There are 14 residues in the CDR3. The CDR3, as DNA: TGTGCCAGCAGCTTCGGGACAGGTAGATACGAGCAGTACTTC. Amino acid sequence: CASSFGTGRYEQYF.

This clonotype was detected a few times. The rearrangement joins TRBV19 to TRBJ2-1; 10 bases line up with TRBD2. CDR1 and CDR2 from the germline V gene are LNHDA and SQIVND (reference sequence). The V and J ends lost 8 bases and 3 bases, in that order; junction bases with no gene match: 7. CDR3 size: 15 residues. CDR3 nucleotides: TGTGCCAGTGGACCTAGCGGGGGCCTCTACAATGAGCAGTTCTTC. Encoded protein: CASGPSGGLYNEQFF.

V gene TRBV5-1 combines with J gene TRBJ2-7, with D perhaps TRBD2 (7 bases). The V and J ends lost 7 bases and 3 bases respectively, with 26 bases between them. Germline V gene sequence: CDR1 SGHRS, CDR2 YFSETQ. The CDR3 loop spans 17 amino acids. DNA of the CDR3: TGCGCCAGCCGAACCTCGGGTGGGGGCCGGGGGGTCTACGAGCAGTACTTC. Protein sequence: CASRTSGGGRGVYEQYF. Variable domain in full (rest from reference TRBV5-1 and TRBJ2-7): KAGVTQTPRYLIKTRGQQVTLSCSPISGHRSVSWYQQTPGQGLQFLFEYFSETQRNKGNFPGRFSGRQFSNSRSEMNVSTLELGDSALYLCASRTSGGGRGVYEQYFGPGTRLTVT.

This clonotype was picked up many times. This chain links TRBV6-1 with TRBJ2-7; unclear D gene. Germline V gene sequence: CDR1 MNHNS, CDR2 SASEGT. V lost 7 bases to trimming and J lost 2 bases, with 15 bases between them. There are 14 residues in the CDR3. CDR3 loop: CASIDGIPPYEQYF. The CDR3 DNA follows: TGTGCCAGCATAGACGGAATTCCGCCCTACGAGCAGTACTTC.

In this sample, this clonotype turned up many times. The chain combines TRBV10-3 with TRBJ2-3, with 9 positions matching TRBD2. V lost 4 bases to trimming and J lost 6 bases; unmatched junction nucleotides: 5. From germline, CDR1 is ENHRY and CDR2 SYGVKD. The CDR3 has 14 amino acids. The CDR3 region is CAISVRGGDDTQYF. The CDR3 DNA reads as TGTGCCATCAGTGTACGCGGGGGGGACGATACGCAGTATTTT.

This clonotype was counted ten times or more. V is TRBV6-1 and J is TRBJ2-5; D gene uncertain. V was clipped by 2 bases and J by 2 bases, with 9 bases between them. The CDR3 totals 14 residues. CDR1 and CDR2 from the germline V gene are MNHNS and SASEGT. CDR3 sequence: CASSELGYQETQYF. DNA of the CDR3: TGTGCCAGCAGTGAACTGGGGTATCAAGAGACCCAGTACTTC.

This clonotype showed up many times. V gene TRBV19 combines with J gene TRBJ1-1; no definite D call. This CDR3 comprises 14 residues. V lost 6 bases and J 3 bases, leaving 14 bases between the germline ends. Germline V lookup: CDR1 LNHDA, CDR2 SQIVND (reference sequence). The CDR3 region is CASRTTQADTEAFF. CDR3 DNA: TGTGCCAGTAGAACAACTCAGGCGGACACTGAAGCTTTCTTT.

The chain joins TRBV10-3 to TRBJ2-1; 12 bases are a match to TRBD2. Looked up from germline, CDR1 is ENHRY and CDR2 is SYGVKD. J was trimmed by 6 bases and V by 8 bases; bases with no gene match: 11. The CDR3 extends over 16 amino acids. The CDR3: CAIDPQGLAGTNEQFF. The CDR3 DNA is TGTGCCATCGACCCTCAAGGACTAGCGGGGACCAATGAGCAGTTCTTC.

This clonotype was detected ten times or more. This chain joins TRBV6-1 and TRBJ2-3, with 9 bases that match TRBD1. The junction had 2 bases not matched to a gene; V was cut back by 8 bases and J by 2 bases. The germline V gene encodes CDR1 MNHNS and CDR2 SASEGT. The CDR3 length is 13 residues. This chain's CDR3 is CASGTGPTDTQYF. CDR3 in DNA: TGTGCCAGCGGGACAGGGCCCACAGATACGCAGTATTTT.

There are many counts of this clonotype. The chain is built from TRBV7-2 and TRBJ1-1, with 8 bases matching TRBD1. This CDR3 is 14 amino acids long. Germline values: CDR1 SGHTA, CDR2 FQGNSA. V gave up 5 bases and J gave up 11 bases; unmatched junction bases: 13. The CDR3 nucleotides are TGTGCCAGCAGCCCAAGGGGGCAGGGGGCGAGTGCTTTCTTT. It is translated as CASSPRGQGASAFF.

The rearrangement uses TRBV29-1 and TRBJ2-2; D not certain. V was cut by 4 bases and J by 4 bases, with 7 bases left in between. The CDR3 spans 12 residues. Germline values: CDR1 SQVTM, CDR2 ANQGSEA. CDR3 region: CSVAAPTGELFF. The CDR3 DNA reads TGCAGCGTTGCGGCCCCCACCGGGGAGCTGTTTTTT.

This clonotype has a count of ten or more. The chain is built from TRBV6-1 and TRBJ1-5, with 7 bases matching TRBD1. Trimming removed 6 bases from V and 7 bases from J; junction bases left unmatched: 6. The CDR3 runs to 13 residues. Per germline, CDR1 MNHNS and CDR2 SASEGT. This CDR3 reads CASRVGGWQPQHF. In DNA, the CDR3 is TGTGCCAGCAGAGTAGGGGGCTGGCAGCCCCAGCATTTT.

This clonotype showed up just a few times. This chain joins TRBV12-5 and TRBJ2-3, with 13 bases fitting TRBD2. Germline CDR1 and CDR2: LGHNT and FRNRAP. The ends lost 5 bases at V and 2 bases at J; junction bases unmatched: 4. The CDR3 consists of 16 residues. CDR3 coding DNA: TGTGCTAGTGGTCGACTAGCGGGGGGATACACAGATACGCAGTATTTT. Residues: CASGRLAGGYTDTQYF.

This clonotype is a singleton in its sample. This chain uses TRBV5-1 with TRBJ2-5; unclear D gene. V lost 2 bases and J 3 bases, leaving 8 bases between the germline ends. This CDR3 has 13 residues. CDR1 and CDR2 (germline): SGHRS, YFSETQ. The CDR3 region has the DNA TGCGCCAGCAGCTTCAACAGAGAAGAGACCCAGTACTTC. This sequence encodes CASSFNREETQYF.

This clonotype was detected a few times. J is TRBJ2-3 and V is TRBV20-1, with D possibly being TRBD1 (6 bases). Germline V gene lookup returns CDR1 DFQATT and CDR2 SNEGSKA (reference sequence). V shed 3 bases and J shed 6 bases, with 19 bases lying between them. This CDR3 is 15 amino acids long. The CDR3 sequence: CSASIWGQGSDTQYF. The DNA for the CDR3 is TGCAGTGCTAGTATCTGGGGGCAAGGGTCCGATACGCAGTATTTT.

This clonotype showed up many times. The chain carries TRBV7-8 and TRBJ2-1; 13 bases fit TRBD2. The CDR3 is 17 residues long. The V segment lost 5 bases and the J segment 2 bases; nucleotides outside the gene matches: 6. CDR1 and CDR2 (germline): SGHVS, FQNEAQ. The CDR3: CASSGRTSGGAYNEQFF. For the CDR3, the DNA is TGTGCCAGCAGCGGACGGACTAGCGGGGGAGCCTACAATGAGCAGTTCTTC. The full variable domain, completed using reference TRBV7-8 and TRBJ2-1, is GAGVSQSPRYKVAKRGQDVALRCDPISGHVSLFWYQQALGQGPEFLTYFQNEAQLDKSGLPSDRFFAERPEGSVSTLKIQRTQQEDSAVYLCASSGRTSGGAYNEQFFGPGTRLTVL.